This T cell receptor (beta chain) was sequenced in a study of blood T cell repertoires in COVID-19. Study information: Acute and convalescent COVID-19 specimens originated in the United States, Italy and Spain. In each case, the material was cDNA or gDNA derived from T cells, B-cell-depleted T cells, or PBMCs.

As processed by the authors: Counts of nucleated cells, estimated from reference gene primer amplification, were obtained. Assay: immunoSEQ multiplex PCR; the TCRdb copy retains only in-frame clones and omits some. D and trimming were read from the DNA, whereas the V and J calls and clone size are those reported in that table. The sample contains about 480,000 clones, roughly 90% of which appear only once. Two negative PCRs, clearance, or symptom resolution characterized the recovered Cohort 3 donors. This clonotype was sampled from a woman aged 35 to 49 who had recovered from COVID-19. Input material: PBMCs or T cells enriched from blood (not recorded which).

For the CDR3, the DNA is TGCGCCAGCACCTCAGGGGTGTTTTCCTACGAGCAGTACTTC. Translation gives CASTSGVFSYEQYF. The chain employs TRBV5-1 and TRBJ2-7, with D possibly TRBD1 on 6 matching bases. Germline V gene sequence: CDR1 SGHRS, CDR2 YFSETQ. The CDR3 length is 14 residues. The V gene lost 6 bases and the J gene lost 1 base, with 14 bases spanning the gap.